This T cell receptor beta chain was captured in a study of T-cell reconstitution after alpha-beta-depleted transplantation in children. This clonotype showed up just a few times. Unique molecular identifiers featured in how the TCRbeta library was prepared. MiXCR, applied by TCRdb to the PCR reads, yields one record per CDR3 protein. In the table there are about 76,000 distinct CDR3 sequences, 11% to 15% of which are singletons. Germline CDR1 reads DFQATT; CDR2 reads SNEGSKA (reference sequence). The CDR3 loop spans 16 amino acids. After removal of 5 bases from V and 3 bases from J, the junction contained 12 bases not matched to a gene.

The chain links TRBV20-1 to TRBJ2-5, with 10 positions matching TRBD2. The specimen was PBMCs, mostly from graft donor cells, collected 180 days after TCRalphabeta/CD19-depleted stem cell transplant. The sequence was collected from a male patient aged 2-15 years who had a stem cell transplant for acute lymphoblastic leukemia, so the T cells may come from the graft donor. The CDR3 here is CSASELAGSPEETQYF. In DNA, the CDR3 is TGCAGTGCTTCCGAACTAGCGGGGAGCCCCGAAGAGACCCAGTACTTC.